The 7 T cell receptor beta chains given below trace back to one sample, sequenced in a study of OX40 agonist ivuxolimab in advanced cancers. Libraries were constructed by the immunoSEQ multiplex PCR assay. In TCRdb, the immuneACCESS table is reduced to in-frame sequences with V and J assigned. These tables do not hold every clone; where another copy was compared, an unresolved V gene accounts for under half, and the others remain unexplained. This sample comprises fewer than 70,000 clones, 87% of them detected only once. The ten largest clonotypes hold 2.5% to 3% of the sample. Sequenced material: CD4+ or CD8+ T cells sorted from blood, taken in a trial of the OX40 agonist ivuxolimab. These receptors all come from an adult with an advanced solid tumor such as melanoma, head and neck, liver or kidney cancer.

This chain links TRBV5-1 with TRBJ1-4, with D hard to call. This CDR3 region has 14 residues. V gave up 1 base and J gave up 4 bases, with 8 bases separating them. CDR1 and CDR2 from the germline V gene are SGHRS and YFSETQ. In DNA, the CDR3 is TGCGCCAGCAGCTTGAGAGGGAATAATGAAAAACTGTTTTTT. Protein sequence: CASSLRGNNEKLFF.

DNA for the CDR3: TGTGCCAGCAGCTCGGGACAGAAGGAAGAGACCCAGTACTTC. Amino acids: CASSSGQKEETQYF. This chain uses TRBV5-4 with TRBJ2-5; 7 bases map to TRBD1. Per the germline V gene, CDR1 is SGHNT and CDR2 is YYREEE (reference sequence). The CDR3 covers 14 residues. V shed 3 bases, J shed 3 bases, and the junction held 5 bases outside the gene matches.

The chain combines TRBV15 with TRBJ1-5; TRBD1 matches at 7 bases. V lost 0 bases to trimming and J lost 2 bases; unmatched junction nucleotides: 10. The germline V gene has CDR1 LNHNV and CDR2 YYDKDF (reference sequence). CDR3 size: 18 residues. CDR3 DNA: TGTGCCACCAGCAGAGATTCCAATACAGGGGTAGGCAATCAGCCCCAGCATTTT. Its protein product is CATSRDSNTGVGNQPQHF.

This chain uses TRBV7-2 with TRBJ2-7; tentative D call: TRBD2 (7 bases). Deletions cut 5 bases from V and 2 bases from J, with 16 bases between. CDR1 SGHTA and CDR2 FQGNSA come from the germline V gene. CDR3 length: 15 residues. Here the CDR3 reads CASSPSGGGTYEQYF. DNA of the CDR3: TGTGCCAGCAGCCCCTCCGGCGGGGGCACCTACGAGCAGTACTTC.

The V gene is TRBV19, the J gene TRBJ1-1, with no clear D. Per germline, CDR1 LNHDA and CDR2 SQIVND (reference sequence). The CDR3 totals 14 residues. Between the trimmed V and J ends, which lost 1 base and 5 bases, there was a span of 11 bases. The CDR3 DNA follows: TGTGCCAGTAGTATAGGCCAGATACGAACTGAAGCTTTCTTT. It encodes CASSIGQIRTEAFF. Drawing the rest from reference TRBV19 and TRBJ1-1, the complete variable domain is DGGITQSPKYLFRKEGQNVTLSCEQNLNHDAMYWYRQDPGQGLRLIYYSQIVNDFQKGDIAEGYSVSREKKESFPLTVTSAQKNPTAFYLCASSIGQIRTEAFFGQGTRLTVV.

This rearrangement joins TRBV7-6 to TRBJ1-1, with D unclear. Looked up from germline, CDR1 is SGHVS and CDR2 is FNYEAQ. The CDR3 sequence is 15 residues long. Trimming left V 5 bases short and J 0 bases short, with 13 bases between. This CDR3 reads CASSPRNGMNTEAFF. CDR3 coding DNA: TGTGCCAGCAGCCCCAGGAATGGTATGAACACTGAAGCTTTCTTT.

The chain uses TRBV28 and TRBJ2-3; 7 bases are a match to TRBD1. The CDR3 runs 16 residues. Germline CDR1 reads MDHEN; CDR2 reads SYDVKM. J lost 1 base, V lost 9 bases, and 13 bases had no gene match. Written as DNA, the CDR3 is TGTGCCAGTTCCCTCTTATGGACAGGACGCACAGATACGCAGTATTTT. Translation: CASSLLWTGRTDTQYF.